The following is a T cell receptor (beta chain) sequence with its context. Its target antigen remains unknown. No base qualities exist here, and no much larger clone lies one base off it. From the cysteine up to the phenylalanine, the CDR3 has a length of 12 residues. Only the CDR3 DNA is retained, 36 bases long and in frame from the first base. The germline V gene sets CDR1 to ENHRY and CDR2 to SYGVKD. V lost 1 base and J lost 5 bases; the stretch between them is 5 bases long. The data originate from a study of blood T cells in healthy people across ages (dated by TCRdb to between 2015 and 2016). Context from the whole study: Template switching captured roughly one uniquely barcoded TCR beta cDNA molecule per two T cells in model experiments. To track age-related changes in TCR beta repertoire diversity, the study relied on deep sequencing normalized with unique cDNA molecular identifiers. Four age groups were formed from the donors: young (average about 16 years), middle-aged (roughly 38), aged (more than 55) and long-lived (around 82). To avoid experimental bias, donors of different ages were randomly spread across the sequencing lanes. For two donors (one aged 18 to 29 and one aged 80 or older), the study analyzed two additional independent replicas of 1 million unique cDNA reads from the same blood draw.

Results and caveats for the whole study, not just this receptor: Total diversity estimates from one million sequenced T cells were considered lower bounds and underestimates. Observed TCR beta diversity per million T cells fell roughly linearly with age, and a significant reduction was already apparent by age around 36. A strong correlation was found between observed TCR beta diversity and the percentage of naive T cells measured by flow cytometry. Because the CMV infection status of the donors was unknown, age-related changes in expanded clonotypes may potentially have been confounded. Because profiling used bulk unsorted PBMCs, naive and antigen-experienced compartments could not be compared conclusively. Compared with the aged group, more naive CD4+ T cells, fewer expanded clones and increased TCR diversity were shown by the long-lived group, suggesting age selection.

The library was made by 5' RACE. TCRdb shows the sequencer as Illumina HiSeq 2500. A second about 7 to 11 cycle PCR used a sample-barcoded 5' primer and a J-beta primer mix. A unique molecular identifier was introduced onto each TCR beta cDNA molecule by a template-switch 5' adaptor carrying 12 random nucleotides. Each sample yielded at least 2.5 million CDR3-containing paired-end reads. First-strand cDNA was synthesized from all RNA with the Mint cDNA synthesis kit, primed by a TRBC-specific oligonucleotide. Following uracil-DNA glycosylase treatment, all cDNA underwent a first 18-cycle PCR with the universal primers M1SS and BC2_uni_R. The paper's data handling went like this. For normalization, 1 million high-quality reads were randomly selected from each sample, with every read carrying a distinct molecular identifier. Reads sharing molecular identifiers were discarded rather than binned into consensus sequences. CDR3 identification, clonotype clustering and error correction used MiTCR with a Q25 quality threshold and the strictest error-elimination algorithm. A nonparametric unseen species model with Euler transformation was used to estimate lower-bound total TCR beta diversity. TCRdb handled the public reads itself, with Q25 trimming in fastp and clone calling in MiXCR, and kept productive beta chains. Rows are combined by CDR3 protein, so each entry shows the most common genes and DNA. TCRdb's processing, not the study's, gives the V and J calls here. Recorded for this sample are some 1.7 million distinct CDR3 sequences; roughly 27% of them occurred a single time. The leading ten clones occupy about 8% of the sample.

Systemically healthy Caucasian individuals from Russia, approximately 39 in total and aged about 6 to 90 years, were included as donors. Around 9.7 milliliters of peripheral blood were collected from each donor into EDTA-treated Vacutainer tubes. Ficoll-Paque density-gradient centrifugation was used to isolate PBMCs, with at least 6.5 million per sample. Trizol reagent was used to extract total RNA from PBMCs, with at least 5 micrograms per sample. For every donor, flow cytometry on a PBMC aliquot measured the percentage of naive CD45RAhigh/CD27high T cells. This sequence originates from a woman under 40 in good health. Sequences were obtained from blood. Recombination joined TRBV10-3 with TRBJ2-5; confidence is insufficient to name the D gene. In nucleotides, the sequence is TGTGCCATCAGTGAGTTTAGGGAGACCCAGTACTTC. This translates into CAISEFRETQYF.